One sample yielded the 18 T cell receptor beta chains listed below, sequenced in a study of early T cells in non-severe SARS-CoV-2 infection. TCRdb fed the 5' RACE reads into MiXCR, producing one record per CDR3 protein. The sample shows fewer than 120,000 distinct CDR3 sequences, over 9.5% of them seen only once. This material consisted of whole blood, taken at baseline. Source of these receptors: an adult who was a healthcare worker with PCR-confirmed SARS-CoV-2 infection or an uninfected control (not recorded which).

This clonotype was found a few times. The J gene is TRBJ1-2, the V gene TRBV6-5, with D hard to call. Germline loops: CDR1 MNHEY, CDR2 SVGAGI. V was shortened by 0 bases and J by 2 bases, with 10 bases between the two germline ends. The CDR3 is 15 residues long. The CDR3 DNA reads TGTGCCAGCAGTTACTCGAAGCGGGCCAACTATGGCTACACCTTC. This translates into CASSYSKRANYGYTF.

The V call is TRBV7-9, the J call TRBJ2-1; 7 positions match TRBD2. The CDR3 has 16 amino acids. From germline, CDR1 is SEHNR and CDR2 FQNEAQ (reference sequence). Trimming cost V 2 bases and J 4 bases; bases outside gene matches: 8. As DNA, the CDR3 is TGTGCCAGCAGCTTACGGCGGGAGCCTCCTTACAATGAGCAGTTCTTC. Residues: CASSLRREPPYNEQFF.

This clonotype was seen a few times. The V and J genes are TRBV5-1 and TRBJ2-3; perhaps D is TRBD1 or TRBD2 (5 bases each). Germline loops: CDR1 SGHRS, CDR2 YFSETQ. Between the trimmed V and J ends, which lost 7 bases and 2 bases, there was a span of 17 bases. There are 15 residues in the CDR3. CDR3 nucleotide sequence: TGCGCCAGCGGACGGGACGGACCTCCCACAGATACGCAGTATTTT. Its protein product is CASGRDGPPTDTQYF.

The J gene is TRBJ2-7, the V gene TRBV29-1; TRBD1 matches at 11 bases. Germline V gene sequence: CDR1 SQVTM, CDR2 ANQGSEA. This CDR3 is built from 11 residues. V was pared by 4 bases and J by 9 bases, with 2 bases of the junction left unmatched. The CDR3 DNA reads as TGCAGCGTTGTTGGGACAGGGGGGCAGTACTTC. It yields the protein CSVVGTGGQYF.

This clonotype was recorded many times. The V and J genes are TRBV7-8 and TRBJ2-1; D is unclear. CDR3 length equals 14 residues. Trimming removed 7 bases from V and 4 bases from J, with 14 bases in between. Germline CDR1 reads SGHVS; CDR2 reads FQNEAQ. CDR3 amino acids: CASTPPSDYNEQFF. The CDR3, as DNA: TGTGCCAGCACCCCTCCCTCAGATTACAATGAGCAGTTCTTC.

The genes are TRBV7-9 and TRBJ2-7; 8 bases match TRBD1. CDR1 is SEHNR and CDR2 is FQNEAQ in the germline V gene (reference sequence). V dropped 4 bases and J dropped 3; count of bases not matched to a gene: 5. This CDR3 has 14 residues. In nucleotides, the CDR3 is TGTGCCAGCAGCTGGACAGGGAGAGGCTACGAGCAGTACTTC. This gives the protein CASSWTGRGYEQYF.

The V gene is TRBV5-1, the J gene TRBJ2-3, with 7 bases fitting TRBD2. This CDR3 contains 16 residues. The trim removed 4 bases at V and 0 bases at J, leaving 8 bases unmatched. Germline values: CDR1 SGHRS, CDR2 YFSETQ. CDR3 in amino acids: CASSPARGGSTDTQYF. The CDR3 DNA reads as TGCGCCAGCAGCCCGGCCCGCGGGGGAAGCACAGATACGCAGTATTTT.

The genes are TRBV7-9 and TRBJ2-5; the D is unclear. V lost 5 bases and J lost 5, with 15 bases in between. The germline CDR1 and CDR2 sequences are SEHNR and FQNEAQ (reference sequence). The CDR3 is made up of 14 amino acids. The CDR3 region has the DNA TGTGCCAGCAGCAAGGGATCTGCGTGGGAGACCCAGTACTTC. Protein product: CASSKGSAWETQYF.

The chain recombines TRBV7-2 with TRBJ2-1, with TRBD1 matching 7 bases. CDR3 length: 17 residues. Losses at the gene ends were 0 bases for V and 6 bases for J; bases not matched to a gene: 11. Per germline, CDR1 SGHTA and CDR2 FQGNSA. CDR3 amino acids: CASSLALVRQGGNEQFF. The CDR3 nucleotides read TGTGCCAGCAGCTTAGCTCTCGTACGACAGGGCGGCAATGAGCAGTTCTTC.

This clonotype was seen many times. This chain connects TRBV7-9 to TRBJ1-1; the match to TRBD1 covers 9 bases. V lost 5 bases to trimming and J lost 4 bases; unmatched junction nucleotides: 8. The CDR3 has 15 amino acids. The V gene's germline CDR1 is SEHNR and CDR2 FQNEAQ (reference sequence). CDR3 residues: CASSHHRQGGTEAFF. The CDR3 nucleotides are TGTGCCAGCAGCCACCACCGACAGGGGGGCACTGAAGCTTTCTTT.

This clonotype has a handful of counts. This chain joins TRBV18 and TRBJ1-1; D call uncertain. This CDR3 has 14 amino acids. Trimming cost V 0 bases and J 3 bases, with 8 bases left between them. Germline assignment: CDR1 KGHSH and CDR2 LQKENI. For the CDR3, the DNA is TGTGCCAGCTCACCACCCGGGCTGGACACTGAAGCTTTCTTT. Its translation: CASSPPGLDTEAFF.

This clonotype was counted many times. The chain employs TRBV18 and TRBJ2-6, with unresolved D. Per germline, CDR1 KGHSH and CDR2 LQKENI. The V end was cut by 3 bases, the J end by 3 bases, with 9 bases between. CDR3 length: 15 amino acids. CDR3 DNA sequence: TGTGCCAGCTCACCCCAAAGGGATGGGGCCAACGTCCTGACTTTC. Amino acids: CASSPQRDGANVLTF.

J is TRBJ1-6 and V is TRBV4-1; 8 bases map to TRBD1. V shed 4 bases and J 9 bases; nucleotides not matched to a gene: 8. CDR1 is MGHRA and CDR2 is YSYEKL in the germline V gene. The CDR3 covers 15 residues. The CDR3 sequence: CASSLGQGEVSPLHF. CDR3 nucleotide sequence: TGCGCCAGCAGCCTTGGACAGGGTGAGGTTTCACCCCTCCACTTT.

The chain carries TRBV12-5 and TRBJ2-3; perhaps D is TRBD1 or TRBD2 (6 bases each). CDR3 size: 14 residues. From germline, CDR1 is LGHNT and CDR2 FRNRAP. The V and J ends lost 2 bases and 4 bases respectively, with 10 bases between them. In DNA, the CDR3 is TGTGCTAGTGGTTTGCCGGGGGCCGCAGATACGCAGTATTTT. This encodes CASGLPGAADTQYF.

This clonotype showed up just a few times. As DNA, the CDR3 is TGTGCCAGCAGTAAACAGGGACTCTCTGGAAACACCATATATTTT. Its translation is CASSKQGLSGNTIYF. The chain combines TRBV6-5 with TRBJ1-3; D perhaps matches TRBD1 (6 bases). The V and J ends lost 5 bases and 0 bases respectively, with 11 bases between them. The CDR3 spans 15 residues. Germline V lookup: CDR1 MNHEY, CDR2 SVGAGI.

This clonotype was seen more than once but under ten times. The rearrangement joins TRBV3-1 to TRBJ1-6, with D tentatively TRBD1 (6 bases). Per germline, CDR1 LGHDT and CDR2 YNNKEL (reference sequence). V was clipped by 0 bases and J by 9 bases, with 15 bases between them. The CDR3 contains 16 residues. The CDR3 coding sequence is TGTGCCAGCAGCCAAGATCCCTGGGGCAGGGGTTCACCCCTCCACTTT. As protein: CASSQDPWGRGSPLHF. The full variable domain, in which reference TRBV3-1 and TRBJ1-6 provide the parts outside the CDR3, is DTAVSQTPKYLVTQMGNDKSIKCEQNLGHDTMYWYKQDSKKFLKIMFSYNNKELIINETVPNRFSPKSPDKAHLNLHINSLELGDSAVYFCASSQDPWGRGSPLHFGNGTRLTVT.

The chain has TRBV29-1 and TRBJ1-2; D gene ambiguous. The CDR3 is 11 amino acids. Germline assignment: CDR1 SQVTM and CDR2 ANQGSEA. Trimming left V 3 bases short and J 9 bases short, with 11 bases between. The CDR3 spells CSVDPRGSYTF. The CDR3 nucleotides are TGCAGCGTTGACCCGAGAGGCAGCTACACCTTC.

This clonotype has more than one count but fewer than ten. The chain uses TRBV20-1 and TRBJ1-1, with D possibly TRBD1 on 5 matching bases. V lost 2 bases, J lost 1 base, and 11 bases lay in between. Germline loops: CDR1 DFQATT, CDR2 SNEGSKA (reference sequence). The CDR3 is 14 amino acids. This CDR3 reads CSARTGHENTEAFF. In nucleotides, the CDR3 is TGCAGTGCTAGAACCGGACACGAGAACACTGAAGCTTTCTTT.